This T cell receptor (beta chain) emerged from a study of blood T cells in healthy people across ages. Using a J-beta primer mix together with a sample-barcoded 5' primer, a second PCR was run for roughly 6 to 11 cycles. TCRdb reprocessed the 5' RACE reads with MiXCR, giving one entry per CDR3 protein. Of about 1.6 million distinct CDR3 sequences in the sample, roughly 32% are singletons; the top ten hold approximately 10%. This receptor was taken from a woman in her twenties or thirties in good health. The sequencing input was blood.

The DNA for the CDR3 is TGTGCCAGCAGCTTAGCCGAGGGGGGGAGTGTTGCCACCGGGGAGCTGTTTTTT. Translated: CASSLAEGGSVATGELFF. The chain recombines TRBV7-6 with TRBJ2-2; perhaps TRBD2 as D (7 bases). The CDR3 contains 18 residues. V shed 0 bases and J shed 4 bases, with 18 bases lying between them. From germline, CDR1 is SGHVS and CDR2 FNYEAQ.